One T cell receptor (beta chain) is described in this entry. The data derive from a study of blood T cell repertoires in COVID-19. About the research overall: Acute-phase and convalescent COVID-19 samples originated in the United States, Italy and Spain.

Patients of the Seattle cohort, enrolled during active infection, were followed longitudinally. In the original analysis: Nucleated cell number was recorded as an estimate derived from reference gene primer amplification. The data were produced by immunoSEQ multiplex PCR, yet TCRdb's version contains in-frame clones alone and is incomplete. For V, J and clone size, that table is used; D and trimming come from the DNA. In the table there are around 290,000 clones, approximately 86% of which are singletons. Sample: peripheral blood. This receptor was identified in a woman in her 70s with COVID-19, enrolled during active disease.

CDR3 nucleotides: TGTGCCAGCTCACCAAGGGGGTCAACAGGGCACGGCTACACCTTC. Protein sequence: CASSPRGSTGHGYTF. The chain recombines TRBV18 with TRBJ1-2; D is possibly TRBD1 (6 bases). Deletions cut 2 bases from V and 8 bases from J, with 18 bases between. CDR1 is KGHSH and CDR2 is LQKENI in the germline V gene. The CDR3 is made up of 15 amino acids.